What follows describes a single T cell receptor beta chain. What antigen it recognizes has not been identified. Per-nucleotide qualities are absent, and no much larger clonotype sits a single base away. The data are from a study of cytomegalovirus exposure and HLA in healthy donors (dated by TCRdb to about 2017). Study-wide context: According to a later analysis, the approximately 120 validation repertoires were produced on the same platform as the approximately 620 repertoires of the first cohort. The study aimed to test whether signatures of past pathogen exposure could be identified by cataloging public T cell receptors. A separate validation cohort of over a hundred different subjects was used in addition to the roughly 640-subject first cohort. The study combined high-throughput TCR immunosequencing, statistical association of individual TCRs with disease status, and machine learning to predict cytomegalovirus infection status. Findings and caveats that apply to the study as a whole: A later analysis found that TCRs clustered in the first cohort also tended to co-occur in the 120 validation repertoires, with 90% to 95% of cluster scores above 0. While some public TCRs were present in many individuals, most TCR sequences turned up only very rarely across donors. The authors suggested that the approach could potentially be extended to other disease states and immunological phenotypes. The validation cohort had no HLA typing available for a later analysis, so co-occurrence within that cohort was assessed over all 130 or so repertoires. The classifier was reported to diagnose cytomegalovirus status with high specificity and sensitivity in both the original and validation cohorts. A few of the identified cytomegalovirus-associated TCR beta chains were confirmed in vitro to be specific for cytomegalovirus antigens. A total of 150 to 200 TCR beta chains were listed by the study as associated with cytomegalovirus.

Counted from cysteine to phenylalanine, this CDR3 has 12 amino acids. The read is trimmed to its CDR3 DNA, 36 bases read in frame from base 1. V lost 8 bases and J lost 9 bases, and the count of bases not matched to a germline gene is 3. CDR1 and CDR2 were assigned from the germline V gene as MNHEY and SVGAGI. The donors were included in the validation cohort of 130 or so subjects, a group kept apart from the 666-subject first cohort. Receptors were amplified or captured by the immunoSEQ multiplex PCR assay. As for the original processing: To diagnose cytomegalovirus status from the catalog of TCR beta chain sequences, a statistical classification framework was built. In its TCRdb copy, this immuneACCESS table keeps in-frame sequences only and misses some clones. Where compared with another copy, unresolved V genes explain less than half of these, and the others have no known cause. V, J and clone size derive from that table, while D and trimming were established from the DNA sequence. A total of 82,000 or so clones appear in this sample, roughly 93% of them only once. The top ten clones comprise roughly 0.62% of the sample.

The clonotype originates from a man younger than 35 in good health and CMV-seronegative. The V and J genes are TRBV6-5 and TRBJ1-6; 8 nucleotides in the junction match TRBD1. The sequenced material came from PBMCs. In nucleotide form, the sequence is TGTGCCAGCGGGACAGGAATTTCACCCCTCCACTTT. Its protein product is CASGTGISPLHF.